The 26 T cell receptor beta chains presented below share a single source sample, sequenced in a study of early T cells in non-severe SARS-CoV-2 infection. Via MiXCR, TCRdb re-called the 5' RACE reads, giving one row per CDR3 protein. This table holds about 44,000 distinct CDR3 sequences, about 25% found once. Specimen: whole blood, collected at baseline. These receptors all come from an adult who was a healthcare worker with PCR-confirmed SARS-CoV-2 infection or an uninfected control (not recorded which).

This clonotype was seen a few times. This chain connects TRBV2 to TRBJ2-7; D is possibly TRBD2 (5 bases). Germline lookup yields CDR1 SNHLY and CDR2 FYNNEI. The V end lost 6 bases, the J end lost 2 bases, and 8 bases lay between the germline ends. This CDR3 spans 12 amino acids. CDR3 DNA sequence: TGTGCCAGCAGGCGGGCAGCCTACGAGCAGTACTTC. Its protein product is CASRRAAYEQYF.

This clonotype was seen only a few times. The rearrangement uses TRBV6-5 and TRBJ1-2; D perhaps matches TRBD1 (5 bases). Trimming took off 0 bases at V and 3 bases at J, with 20 bases between the two ends. Per the germline V gene, CDR1 is MNHEY and CDR2 is SVGAGI. The CDR3 contains 18 residues. The CDR3 bases are TGTGCCAGCAGTTACTCGGCAGGGTTTCCGGGGAGAGACTATGGCTACACCTTC. It codes for CASSYSAGFPGRDYGYTF.

This chain connects TRBV12-3 or TRBV12-4 to TRBJ1-2, with 11 bases lining up with TRBD1. Trimming took 5 bases from V and 3 from J; bases not matched to a gene: 14. The CDR3 covers 18 residues. CDR3 in DNA: TGTGCCAGCAGTCCCGGACAGGGGGCTTTTCAGGACGACTATGGCTACACCTTC. This translates into CASSPGQGAFQDDYGYTF.

The chain carries TRBV18 and TRBJ2-2, with unresolved D. CDR1 KGHSH and CDR2 LQKENI come from the germline V gene. The CDR3 extends over 14 amino acids. Trimming left V 8 bases short and J 3 bases short, with 13 bases between. The CDR3 spells CASRGRKDTGELFF. Written as DNA, the CDR3 is TGTGCCAGCCGCGGCAGGAAAGACACCGGGGAGCTGTTTTTT.

This clonotype is labeled as medium-sized. This chain links TRBV30 with TRBJ1-1; 9 bases align to TRBD1. The CDR3 has 14 amino acids. Germline loops: CDR1 GTSNPN, CDR2 SVGIG (reference sequence). The V gene end was trimmed by 4 bases and the J gene end by 5 bases; junction bases not matched to a gene: 8. The CDR3, as DNA: TGTGCCTGGACCTTCGGGACAGGGTCTACTGAAGCTTTCTTT. Amino acids: CAWTFGTGSTEAFF.

This chain connects TRBV10-3 to TRBJ2-3; TRBD2 aligns across 8 bases. The ends lost 7 bases at V and 1 base at J; junction bases unmatched: 1. In germline, CDR1 is ENHRY, CDR2 SYGVKD. There are 13 residues in the CDR3. For the CDR3, the DNA is TGTGCCATCAAACTAGCGGGCACAGATACGCAGTATTTT. Its translation is CAIKLAGTDTQYF.

This clonotype was seen a few times. This chain connects TRBV7-3 to TRBJ2-6; 8 nucleotides match TRBD1. V gave up 5 bases and J gave up 12 bases; unmatched junction bases: 6. The length of the CDR3 is 13 residues. Germline CDR1 is SGHTA and CDR2 is FQGTGA. CDR3 coding DNA: TGTGCCAGCAGCGCCGGACAGGGAGGCGTCCTGACTTTC. Its protein product is CASSAGQGGVLTF.

This clonotype was seen a handful of times. The V call is TRBV11-3, the J call TRBJ2-2; D might be TRBD2 (5 bases). V lost 6 bases to trimming and J lost 7 bases, with 6 bases between them. Germline V gives CDR1 SGHNT, CDR2 YENEEA. The CDR3 is 11 amino acids. The CDR3 bases are TGTGCCAGCAGGGGAGTCGGGGAGCTGTTTTTT. Protein: CASRGVGELFF.

The rearrangement uses TRBV7-8 and TRBJ1-1, with 8 bases that match TRBD1. In germline, CDR1 is SGHVS, CDR2 FQNEAQ. This CDR3 region has 16 residues. V was clipped by 5 bases and J by 5 bases; unmatched bases: 13. The CDR3 reads CASSLFGQGASTEAFF. The CDR3 DNA sequence: TGTGCCAGCAGCCTCTTTGGGCAGGGGGCATCGACTGAAGCTTTCTTT.

V is TRBV3-1 and J is TRBJ1-1; D is unclear. The V end was cut by 4 bases, the J end by 6 bases, with 15 bases between. The CDR3 has 14 residues. The germline V gene has CDR1 LGHDT and CDR2 YNNKEL (reference sequence). In DNA form, the CDR3 reads TGTGCCAGCAGCCGCCACGGGGAACGCGCTGAAGCTTTCTTT. Residues: CASSRHGERAEAFF.

CDR3 nucleotides: TGTGCCAGCACCCATGGGACAGAAGACTACGAGCAGTACTTC. Its protein is CASTHGTEDYEQYF. V and J are TRBV19 and TRBJ2-7; TRBD1 agrees at 7 bases. J gave up 3 bases and V 9 bases, and 11 bases lay outside the gene matches. Germline V gene lookup returns CDR1 LNHDA and CDR2 SQIVND (reference sequence). The length of the CDR3 is 14 residues.

This clonotype was counted a few times. V gene TRBV12-3 or TRBV12-4 combines with J gene TRBJ1-4; D is perhaps TRBD1 (6 bases). V was clipped by 6 bases and J by 8 bases, with 16 bases between them. This CDR3 has 14 amino acids. The CDR3 protein is CASSSRGSGEKLFF. The CDR3 coding sequence is TGTGCCAGCAGCTCCAGGGGTTCCGGGGAAAAACTGTTTTTT.

The gene calls are TRBV4-1 and TRBJ2-3; 7 bases are shared with TRBD2. Trimming took 0 bases from V and 8 from J; bases not matched to a gene: 5. The CDR3 length is 14 residues. In germline, CDR1 is MGHRA, CDR2 YSYEKL. CDR3: CASSQDPGGGTQYF. The CDR3 DNA reads TGCGCCAGCAGCCAAGACCCGGGGGGTGGTACGCAGTATTTT.

V and J are TRBV29-1 and TRBJ1-1; possible D gene TRBD1, 6 bases. Trimming left V 5 bases short and J 3 bases short, with 7 bases between. The germline gives CDR1 SQVTM, CDR2 ANQGSEA. The CDR3 runs to 11 residues. The DNA for the CDR3 is TGCAGCGTTCCAGGGGACACTGAAGCTTTCTTT. Its protein product is CSVPGDTEAFF.

This clonotype showed up just a few times. The rearrangement joins TRBV25-1 to TRBJ1-6; the D is unclear. Per germline, CDR1 MGHDK and CDR2 SYGVNS. V was clipped by 7 bases and J by 7 bases, with 14 bases between them. The CDR3 is 14 residues long. CDR3: CASKSETANSPLHF. In nucleotides, the CDR3 is TGTGCCAGCAAATCCGAGACGGCGAATTCACCCCTCCACTTT.

The chain has TRBV6-1 and TRBJ1-5, with a weak D call TRBD1 (5 bases). Trimming took off 2 bases at V and 0 bases at J, with 23 bases between the two ends. Germline values: CDR1 MNHNS, CDR2 SASEGT. The CDR3 has 20 residues. CDR3 amino acids: CASSEMVLGRVEDSNQPQHF. CDR3 nucleotides: TGTGCCAGCAGTGAAATGGTGCTCGGCAGGGTGGAAGATAGCAATCAGCCCCAGCATTTT.

This clonotype turned up a few times. The chain employs TRBV9 and TRBJ2-5; 10 nucleotides align to TRBD2. The CDR3 is 16 residues long. From germline, CDR1 is SGDLS and CDR2 YYNGEE. The ends lost 0 bases at V and 1 base at J; junction bases unmatched: 3. The CDR3 is CASSVGASGGQETQYF. The CDR3 region has the DNA TGTGCCAGCAGCGTAGGGGCTAGCGGGGGCCAAGAGACCCAGTACTTC.

The rearrangement uses TRBV30 and TRBJ1-2, with 7 bases aligning to TRBD1. The CDR3 is 13 residues long. V shed 0 bases and J 8 bases; nucleotides not matched to a gene: 6. The germline V gene has CDR1 GTSNPN and CDR2 SVGIG (reference sequence). The CDR3 reads CAWSVQGTGGYTF. For the CDR3, the DNA is TGTGCCTGGAGTGTACAGGGGACGGGCGGCTACACCTTC.

V is TRBV3-1 and J is TRBJ1-2; D is unresolved. Germline values: CDR1 LGHDT, CDR2 YNNKEL (reference sequence). The CDR3 sequence is 13 residues long. V was trimmed by 2 bases and J by 6 bases, leaving 10 bases between them. The CDR3 protein is CASSQTRINGYTF. The DNA for the CDR3 is TGTGCCAGCAGCCAAACAAGAATAAATGGCTACACCTTC.

The sample holds a few counts of this clonotype. The rearrangement joins TRBV20-1 to TRBJ2-3; 9 bases line up with TRBD2. This CDR3 region has 16 residues. Trimming at V came to 1 base and at J to 1 base, leaving 6 bases not matched to a gene. From germline, CDR1 is DFQATT and CDR2 SNEGSKA (reference sequence). CDR3 nucleotide sequence: TGCAGTGCTAGAGGATTTGCGGGGGGGGGCACAGATACGCAGTATTTT. It translates to CSARGFAGGGTDTQYF.

By share, this clonotype ranks as medium-sized. The rearrangement uses TRBV7-8 and TRBJ2-3, with a possible D match to TRBD1 (5 bases). CDR1 and CDR2 (germline): SGHVS, FQNEAQ. The CDR3 totals 12 residues. With 3 bases removed from V and 9 bases from J, the gap between germline ends came to 10 bases. The CDR3 reads CASSLTERTQYF. The CDR3 DNA reads TGTGCCAGCAGCTTGACAGAACGCACGCAGTATTTT.

This clonotype came up a few times. V gene TRBV4-1 combines with J gene TRBJ1-5, with D perhaps matching TRBD1 (6 bases). Trimming removed 0 bases from V and 5 bases from J, with 11 bases in between. This CDR3 has 15 residues. CDR1 is MGHRA and CDR2 is YSYEKL in the germline V gene. This CDR3 is CASSQDLGGHQPQHF. CDR3 DNA sequence: TGCGCCAGCAGCCAAGATCTCGGGGGCCATCAGCCCCAGCATTTT.

V is TRBV21-1 and J is TRBJ1-3. TRBV21-1 is a recognized pseudogene. This CDR3 contains 17 residues. CDR3 nucleotides: TGTGCCAGCAGCATCGCAGAGACCACCGACTCTGGAAACACCATATATTTT. The encoded protein is CASSIAETTDSGNTIYF.

The CDR3 DNA reads as TGTGCCAGCAGTTATACCCAGACAGGGCGTGGGGACACCGGGGAGCTGTTTTTT. Translation gives CASSYTQTGRGDTGELFF. The gene calls are TRBV6-9 and TRBJ2-2; 7 bases agree with TRBD1. V lost 2 bases to trimming and J lost 3 bases; unmatched junction nucleotides: 12. The CDR3 runs to 18 residues. Germline assignment: CDR1 MNHGY and CDR2 SVAAGI.

This clonotype has a handful of counts. The CDR3 DNA is TGTGCCAGCAGCGACAGCATGAACACTGAAGCTTTCTTT. Its protein product is CASSDSMNTEAFF. This chain links TRBV6-2 or TRBV6-3 with TRBJ1-1, with D perhaps TRBD1 (5 bases). The CDR3 is made up of 13 amino acids. Trimming removed 6 bases at V and 0 bases at J, with 8 bases between. CDR1 is MNHEY and CDR2 is SVGEGT in the germline V gene.

The CDR3 coding sequence is TGTGCCAGCTCACCGGCCACCTCGTCTCGCGAGCAGTACTTC. Its protein is CASSPATSSREQYF. The gene calls are TRBV18 and TRBJ2-7; D not certain. CDR3 length equals 14 residues. The V end was cut by 3 bases, the J end by 6 bases, with 15 bases between. Germline assignment: CDR1 KGHSH and CDR2 LQKENI.